The TCR beta chain under discussion was sequenced for a study of blood T cell repertoires in COVID-19. The protocol was immunoSEQ multiplex PCR, while the TCRdb copy is restricted to in-frame clones and leaves out a portion. The data hold tens of thousands of clones, with just over 90% observed a single time. The specimen sequenced was peripheral blood. The origin of this receptor is a man aged 45-60 years with COVID-19, enrolled during active disease.

The CDR3 DNA follows: TGTGCCAGCAGCTTAGCGGGGACAGTCTACGAGCAGTACTTC. Translating gives CASSLAGTVYEQYF. This chain joins TRBV7-9 and TRBJ2-7; TRBD1 agrees at 7 bases. The length of the CDR3 is 14 residues. The V segment lost 0 bases and the J segment 3 bases; nucleotides outside the gene matches: 2. Germline CDR1 and CDR2: SEHNR and FQNEAQ (reference sequence).